The present T cell receptor beta chain was sequenced within a study of T cells after yellow fever vaccination. Study observations and caveats: The study found a weaker secondary response that peaked faster, day 5 versus 15. A limited proportion of clonotypes was detected within both the CD4 and CD8 compartments.

As concerns this clonotype: As yet, its antigen is unknown.

CDR1 and CDR2 from the germline V gene are DFQATT and SNEGSKA (reference sequence). V lost 3 bases, J lost 0 bases, and 11 bases lay in between. This CDR3 comprises 14 residues. TCRdb used MiXCR to reprocess the 5' RACE reads, holding one entry per CDR3 protein. Here the sample spans about 350,000 distinct CDR3 sequences, approximately 8% being singletons. This specimen was PBMCs, taken around 45 days after the first yellow fever vaccination. The chain combines TRBV20-1 with TRBJ1-1; D is possibly TRBD1 (6 bases). The clonotype originates from a man between 18 and 29 years old who received the YFV17D yellow fever vaccine. DNA for the CDR3: TGCAGTGCTAGCAGGGGCGGGGTGAACACTGAAGCTTTCTTT. This sequence encodes CSASRGGVNTEAFF.